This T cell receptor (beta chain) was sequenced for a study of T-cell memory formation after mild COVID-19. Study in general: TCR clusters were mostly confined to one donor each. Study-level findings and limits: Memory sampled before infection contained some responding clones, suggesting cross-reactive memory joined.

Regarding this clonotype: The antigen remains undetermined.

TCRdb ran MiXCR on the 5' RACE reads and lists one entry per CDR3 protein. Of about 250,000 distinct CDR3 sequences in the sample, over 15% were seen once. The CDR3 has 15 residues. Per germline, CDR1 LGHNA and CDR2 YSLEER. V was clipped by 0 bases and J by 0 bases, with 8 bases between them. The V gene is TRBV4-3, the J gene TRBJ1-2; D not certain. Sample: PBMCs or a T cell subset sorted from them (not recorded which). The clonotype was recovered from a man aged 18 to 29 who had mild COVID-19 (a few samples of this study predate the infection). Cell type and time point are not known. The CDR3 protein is CASSQDWRANYGYTF. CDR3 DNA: TGCGCCAGCAGCCAAGACTGGAGAGCTAACTATGGCTACACCTTC.